The 3 T cell receptor beta chains below come from one sample, sequenced in a study of blood T cell repertoires in COVID-19. Clones were read by immunoSEQ multiplex PCR, and TCRdb kept only the in-frame ones, dropping some. The table shows 250,000 to 350,000 clones, with around 89% occurring only once. The sequenced sample was peripheral blood. The source of these receptors is a woman between 50 and 59 years old with COVID-19, enrolled during active disease.

The rearrangement uses TRBV24-1 and TRBJ2-1, with D possibly TRBD1 on 5 matching bases. The CDR3 consists of 14 residues. CDR1 is KGHDR, CDR2 SFDVKD, per germline. V was cut by 4 bases and J by 12 bases, with 18 bases left in between. The CDR3 sequence is CATSEQVRRGRQFF. CDR3 coding DNA: TGTGCCACCAGTGAACAGGTTCGTAGAGGACGGCAGTTCTTC.

The V gene is TRBV5-1, the J gene TRBJ2-1; TRBD2 matches 7 bases. CDR1 and CDR2 (germline): SGHRS, YFSETQ. Trimming took 5 bases from V and 0 from J; bases not matched to a gene: 5. This CDR3 is built from 15 residues. The CDR3 bases are TGCGCCAGCAGACCTAGCGGATACTCCTACAATGAGCAGTTCTTC. It translates to CASRPSGYSYNEQFF.

The CDR3 spells CASSPGPGTGSYEQYF. The CDR3, as DNA: TGTGCCAGCAGCCCTGGGCCCGGGACAGGCTCCTACGAGCAGTACTTC. The V gene is TRBV7-7, the J gene TRBJ2-7, with TRBD1 identical over 8 bases. Germline-derived CDR1 and CDR2 are SSHAT and FNYEAQ (reference sequence). The CDR3 totals 16 residues. The ends lost 5 bases at V and 0 bases at J; junction bases unmatched: 9.